A single sample gave rise to the 15 T cell receptor beta chains below, sequenced in a study of blood T cell repertoires in COVID-19. Using immunoSEQ multiplex PCR, the repertoire was profiled, and TCRdb retains in-frame clones only, with some absent. The sample shows about 200,000 clones, approximately 88% of them seen only once. Input material: peripheral blood. These receptors all stem from a man in his forties with acute or convalescent COVID-19.

This clone was counted only a few times. This chain joins TRBV27 and TRBJ2-2; 8 nucleotides match TRBD2. This CDR3 is 17 amino acids long. Germline trimming cut 4 bases from V and 5 bases from J; bases unmatched to any gene: 12. Germline V gene data show CDR1 as MNHEY and CDR2 as SMNVEV (reference sequence). In nucleotides, the CDR3 is TGTGCCAGCAGTTCCCAAATAGCGGGGCTAACAACCGGGGAGCTGTTTTTT. It encodes CASSSQIAGLTTGELFF.

The chain employs TRBV7-8 and TRBJ1-2; D not resolved. Between the trimmed V and J ends, which lost 5 bases and 0 bases, there was a span of 25 bases. The CDR3 loop spans 19 amino acids. From germline, CDR1 is SGHVS and CDR2 FQNEAQ. The CDR3 reads CASSPLVPRTGTPNYGYTF. For the CDR3, the DNA is TGTGCCAGCAGCCCCCTTGTACCACGGACGGGAACCCCTAACTATGGCTACACCTTC. Complete variable domain (other parts from reference TRBV7-8 and TRBJ1-2): GAGVSQSPRYKVAKRGQDVALRCDPISGHVSLFWYQQALGQGPEFLTYFQNEAQLDKSGLPSDRFFAERPEGSVSTLKIQRTQQEDSAVYLCASSPLVPRTGTPNYGYTFGSGTRLTVV.

The gene calls are TRBV3-1 (or the pseudogene TRBV3-2) and TRBJ1-5, with D possibly matching TRBD1 (5 bases). The germline CDR1 and CDR2 sequences are LGHDT and YNNKEL (reference sequence). This CDR3 contains 16 residues. Trimming removed 1 base at V and 2 bases at J, with 12 bases between. CDR3 nucleotide sequence: TGTGCCAGCAGCCAAGGGGGCGCGGGGGGCAATCAGCCCCAGCATTTT. Its protein product is CASSQGGAGGNQPQHF.

This chain uses TRBV6-1 with TRBJ2-7; 8 nucleotides match TRBD1. The CDR3 has 16 residues. Germline V gene sequence: CDR1 MNHNS, CDR2 SASEGT. Trimming took 3 bases from V and 3 from J; bases not matched to a gene: 10. Written as DNA, the CDR3 is TGTGCCAGCAGTGATTTGGGACAGGCCTCCCGCTACGAGCAGTACTTC. The encoded protein is CASSDLGQASRYEQYF.

In its sample, this clone was seen a few times. J is TRBJ1-2 and V is TRBV19; TRBD1 agrees at 10 bases. This CDR3 is built from 14 residues. V shed 3 bases and J 8 bases; nucleotides not matched to a gene: 6. Germline lookup yields CDR1 LNHDA and CDR2 SQIVND (reference sequence). CDR3 sequence (DNA): TGTGCCAGTAGTATGACAGGGGGCATCTTCGGCTACACCTTC. Translating gives CASSMTGGIFGYTF.

This clone has a single count. The chain has TRBV5-1 and TRBJ2-5; maybe TRBD1 (5 bases). The CDR3 covers 13 residues. Trimming shortened V by 1 base and J by 5 bases, and 9 bases separated the two germline ends. Germline CDR1 SGHRS, CDR2 YFSETQ. CDR3 residues: CASSLIRVETQYF. In nucleotides, the CDR3 is TGCGCCAGCAGCTTGATCAGGGTTGAGACCCAGTACTTC.

This chain links TRBV30 with TRBJ2-7; 8 positions match TRBD1. After removal of 0 bases from V and 5 bases from J, the junction contained 3 bases not matched to a gene. CDR3 length: 13 residues. Germline CDR1 and CDR2: GTSNPN and SVGIG (reference sequence). The CDR3 is CAWSVSGGDEQYF. The CDR3 DNA follows: TGTGCCTGGAGTGTATCAGGGGGCGACGAGCAGTACTTC.

As to this clone: An end of the junction differs from the germline gene, which may be a read error. The chain carries TRBV3-1 (or the pseudogene TRBV3-2) and TRBJ1-2; no definite D call. Looked up from germline, CDR1 is LGHDT and CDR2 is YNNKEL (reference sequence). The CDR3 is made up of 13 amino acids. In DNA, the CDR3 is TGTGCCAGCAGCCAAGAGGCGAGGGCAAAAACCCAATTC. As protein: CASSQEARAKTQF.

The chain employs TRBV7-3 and TRBJ2-2, with 9 bases lining up with TRBD2. Germline V CDR1 and CDR2: SGHTA, FQGTGA. CDR3 length equals 17 residues. Losses at the gene ends were 0 bases for V and 4 bases for J; bases not matched to a gene: 6. CDR3 region: CASSLTNSGRGTGELFF. CDR3 nucleotide sequence: TGTGCCAGCAGCTTAACGAATAGCGGGAGAGGCACCGGGGAGCTGTTTTTT.

The chain recombines TRBV6-5 with TRBJ1-1; perhaps TRBD1 as D (6 bases). V was clipped by 4 bases and J by 5 bases, with 14 bases between them. The CDR3 sequence is 14 residues long. Germline assignment: CDR1 MNHEY and CDR2 SVGAGI. CDR3 coding DNA: TGTGCCAGCAGTTCAACAGGGTTCGGAACTGAAGCTTTCTTT. Amino acids: CASSSTGFGTEAFF.

The chain employs TRBV10-3 and TRBJ2-7; possible D gene TRBD1, 6 bases. This CDR3 spans 15 amino acids. V was cut by 2 bases and J by 7 bases, with 18 bases left in between. The V gene's germline CDR1 is ENHRY and CDR2 SYGVKD. CDR3 sequence (DNA): TGTGCCATCAGTGAGGGTTTACAGGGCCATTATGAGCAGTACTTC. The encoded protein is CAISEGLQGHYEQYF.

The chain joins TRBV2 to TRBJ1-1, with D unresolved. V lost 0 bases, J lost 1 base, and 6 bases lay in between. Germline assignment: CDR1 SNHLY and CDR2 FYNNEI. The CDR3 is 14 residues long. CDR3: CASSEAPGNTEAFF. CDR3 coding DNA: TGTGCCAGCAGTGAAGCTCCAGGGAACACTGAAGCTTTCTTT.

This chain connects TRBV28 to TRBJ1-2; no clear D. The V end was cut by 2 bases, the J end by 5 bases, with 9 bases between. The CDR3 is 13 residues long. CDR1 is MDHEN, CDR2 SYDVKM, per germline. CDR3 bases: TGTGCCAGCAGTTTACAGGCGACGTATGGCTACACCTTC. Its protein product is CASSLQATYGYTF.

CDR3 nucleotides: TGTGCCAGCAGCCTAAGGGACAGGACGCACAGCGGCTACACCTTC. It specifies CASSLRDRTHSGYTF. V usage is TRBV7-9 and J usage is TRBJ1-2; 8 bases match TRBD1. Trimming removed 5 bases from V and 8 bases from J; junction bases left unmatched: 13. The CDR3 runs to 15 residues. Germline loops: CDR1 SEHNR, CDR2 FQNEAQ (reference sequence).

This clone was picked up one time. The V gene is TRBV14, the J gene TRBJ2-5, with D uncertain. CDR1 is SGHDN, CDR2 FVKESK, per germline. Trimming took 0 bases from V and 5 from J, leaving 10 bases between them. This CDR3 region has 14 residues. The CDR3 here is CASSQDRLRETQYF. Here the CDR3 DNA reads TGTGCCAGCAGCCAAGATCGGCTGAGGGAGACCCAGTACTTC.